The T cell receptor (beta chain) under discussion was sequenced for a study of blood T cells in healthy people across ages (dated by TCRdb to about 2015). The study in broad terms: In model experiments, template switching captured about one uniquely barcoded TCR beta cDNA molecule for every two T cells. Donors of different ages were randomly distributed across sequencing lanes to avoid experimental bias. Two additional independent replicas of 1 million unique cDNA reads from the same blood draw were analyzed for two donors (one aged 18 to 29 and one aged 80 or older). The donors were split into four age groups: young (average 16 years), middle-aged (about 40), aged (about 62) and long-lived (roughly 80). Age-related changes in TCR beta repertoire diversity were measured in the study by deep sequencing normalized with unique cDNA molecular identifiers. Findings and caveats that apply to the study as a whole: Compared with the aged group, the long-lived group had more naive CD4+ T cells, fewer expanded clones and increased TCR diversity, suggesting age selection. Bulk unsorted PBMC profiling prevented conclusive comparison of naive and antigen-experienced compartments. A strong correlation was found between observed TCR beta diversity and the percentage of naive T cells measured by flow cytometry. Donor CMV infection status was unknown, potentially confounding age-related changes in expanded clonotypes. As age increased, observed TCR beta diversity per million T cells dropped in a roughly linear way, and a significant reduction was already evident by age about 40. Total diversity estimates from one million sequenced T cells were considered lower bounds and underestimates.

The V end gives up 3 bases and the J end 0 bases, leaving 7 bases in the junction not matched to a gene. Measured from the cysteine to the phenylalanine, the CDR3 is 17 residues long. Here the CDR3 DNA is all that survives: 51 bases in frame from base 1. The germline V gene yields SGHRS for CDR1 and YFSETQ for CDR2. Systemically healthy Caucasian individuals from Russia, roughly 40 in total and aged about 6 to 90 years, were included as donors. Each donor gave roughly 9.5 milliliters of peripheral blood, collected into EDTA-treated Vacutainer tubes. Ficoll-Paque density-gradient centrifugation was used to isolate PBMCs, with at least 7 million per sample. Trizol reagent was used to extract total RNA from the PBMCs, yielding at least 6 micrograms per sample. For every donor, an aliquot of PBMCs went through flow cytometry to measure the percentages of naive CD45RAhigh/CD27high T cells. Preparation of the library involved 5' RACE. Sequencer: Illumina HiSeq 2500. A second PCR of about 6 to 11 cycles was run with a J-beta primer mix and a sample-barcoded 5' primer. A template-switch 5' adaptor carrying 12 random nucleotides introduced a unique molecular identifier onto each TCR beta cDNA molecule. Each sample yielded at least 2.5 million CDR3-containing paired-end reads. First-strand cDNA was synthesized from all RNA with the Mint cDNA synthesis kit, primed by a TRBC-specific oligonucleotide. After uracil-DNA glycosylase treatment, a first 18-cycle PCR used universal primers M1SS and BC2_uni_R on all cDNA. In the paper's pipeline: Each sample was normalized by randomly selecting 1 million high-quality reads, each carrying a distinct molecular identifier. Instead of being binned into consensus sequences, reads that shared molecular identifiers were thrown out. MiTCR, with a Q25 quality threshold and the strictest error-elimination algorithm, was used for CDR3 identification, clonotype clustering and error correction. A nonparametric unseen species model with Euler transformation was used to estimate a lower bound on total TCR beta diversity. TCRdb handled the public reads itself, with Q25 trimming in fastp and clone calling in MiXCR, and kept productive beta chains. Under each unique CDR3 protein, matching rows form one entry showing the most common genes and DNA. The V and J calls and clone size come from TCRdb's table, not from the authors' own analysis. The sample table contains hundreds of thousands of distinct CDR3 sequences; only one count was recorded for roughly 50% of them. The ten largest account for about two fifths of the sample.

This clonotype showed up just a few times. Its specific antigen is unknown. Nothing much larger sits one base from this clone, and base qualities are not available. The TCR originated in a man between 60 and 75 years old in good health. The chain employs TRBV5-1 and TRBJ2-7; TRBD2 lines up with 12 middle nucleotides. Sequencing used blood. The CDR3 here reads CASSYGLAGLSSYEQYF. Here is the DNA: TGCGCCAGCAGCTACGGACTAGCGGGGCTTAGCTCCTACGAGCAGTACTTC.